What follows are 4 T cell receptor beta chains derived from one specimen sequenced in a study of regulatory T cells in long-lasting Graves disease. Arm-PCR with iRepertoire HTBI primers amplified the CDR3 regions for these TCR beta libraries. TCRdb re-called the multiplex PCR reads with MiXCR, one entry per CDR3 protein. The data hold a few hundred thousand distinct CDR3 sequences, with about 22% observed a single time. Time point given: persistent/refractory GD, antithyroid drugs over 5 years with positive TRAb. Following extraction of RNA from PBMCs, that RNA was used to make the TCR library. The specimen comprised peripheral blood mononuclear cells (PBMCs), sampled when the disease was refractory, from a patient treated with antithyroid drugs. The source is a female donor with Graves disease.

The table lists this clonotype with many counts. The chain combines TRBV7-6 with TRBJ1-2; possible D gene TRBD1, 5 bases. Germline values: CDR1 SGHVS, CDR2 FNYEAQ. The CDR3 contains 14 residues. Trimming removed 1 base at V and 5 bases at J, with 11 bases between. The CDR3 region is CASSLDDGTYGYTF. As DNA, the CDR3 is TGTGCCAGCAGCTTAGACGACGGGACGTATGGCTACACCTTC.

With respect to this clonotype: A read error may be the cause here, since a much bigger clone is one base away. Likely a read error: the CDR3 ends without its conserved phenylalanine or tryptophan. The chain employs TRBV28 and TRBJ1-1; TRBD1 is a possible D gene (6 bases). Trimming cost V 6 bases and J 3 bases, with 11 bases left between them. The CDR3 runs 13 residues. Germline assignment: CDR1 MDHEN and CDR2 SYDVKM. CDR3 protein: CASSSGVDTEAFL. CDR3 sequence (DNA): TGTGCCAGCAGCTCAGGGGTTGACACTGAAGCTTTCCTT.

Concerning this clonotype itself: Just one base apart from a much larger clone, this may be a read error. The V call is TRBV28, the J call TRBJ1-1; D ambiguous. Germline CDR1 and CDR2: MDHEN and SYDVKM. The CDR3 is 12 amino acids. The CDR3 sequence is CASSLRRTEASF. The CDR3 region has the DNA TGTGCCAGCAGTTTACGGCGGACTGAAGCTTCCTTT.

Comments on this clonotype: This likely came from a read error, as a far larger clone is one base away. This likely comes from a read error, as the CDR3 has no conserved phenylalanine or tryptophan at its end. The rearrangement uses TRBV5-5 and TRBJ2-7, with 9 bases lining up with TRBD1. The J segment lost 2 bases and the V segment lost 4 bases, leaving 4 bases of the junction unmatched. The CDR3 covers 14 residues. The germline V gene encodes CDR1 SGHKS and CDR2 YYEKEE (reference sequence). In DNA form, the CDR3 reads TGTGCCAGCAGCCCGGGACAGGGCCCCTACGAGCAGTACTCC. This sequence encodes CASSPGQGPYEQYS.